This T cell receptor beta chain emerged from a study of cytomegalovirus exposure and HLA in healthy donors. PCR used 60 Vbeta primers and 13 Jbeta primers. TCRdb's copy holds only in-frame clones and misses some; the assay was immunoSEQ multiplex PCR. Altogether 100,000 to 120,000 clones are present, roughly three quarters being singletons, with the ten largest covering 5.5% to 7%. Concerning this clone itself: Its antigen is not identified.

Regarding the study as a whole: Reports credit the classifier with highly specific, highly sensitive diagnosis of cytomegalovirus status.

CDR3 length: 15 residues. The V and J ends lost 5 bases and 7 bases respectively, with 15 bases between them. CDR1 LNHDA and CDR2 SQIVND come from the germline V gene (reference sequence). The sample comprised PBMCs. The chain links TRBV19 to TRBJ1-6; a weak D match, TRBD1 (6 bases). The sequence derives from a man aged 25-40 years in good health and CMV-seropositive. CDR3 loop: CASSLPTGQNSPLHF. The DNA for the CDR3 is TGTGCCAGTAGTCTTCCTACAGGGCAAAATTCACCCCTCCACTTT.